Shown below are 20 T cell receptor beta chains from a single sample sequenced in a study of Ad26.COV2.S vaccination and SARS-CoV-2 variants (dated by TCRdb to about 2021). Library preparation employed the immunoSEQ multiplex PCR assay. TCRdb retrieved this table from immuneACCESS and kept in-frame rearrangements only. Not all clones are present; in checked studies, unresolved V genes account for under half, and no reason is known for the remainder. The sample table shows roughly 680,000 clones, and more than 70% are seen once. The ten largest make up approximately 1.5% of the sample. What this sample's treatment or condition label stands for: some 19 received Ad26.COV2.S at low or high dose, single or two shots; five or six received placebo; per-sample allocation not given. For vaccine and placebo recipients, repertoires were sequenced using samples collected on day 63 after the first injection.

The starting material was peripheral blood, obtained in a trial of Ad26.COV2.S vaccine versus placebo. The source is a person between 18 and 65 years old who received the Ad26.COV2.S COVID-19 vaccine or a placebo.

This clone was seen a handful of times. The rearrangement links TRBV6-5 to TRBJ2-7, with D possibly TRBD1 on 6 matching bases. Trimming cost V 5 bases and J 2 bases, with 13 bases left between them. CDR1 and CDR2 (germline): MNHEY, SVGAGI. This CDR3 spans 14 amino acids. The CDR3 is CASSPSRGPYEQYF. CDR3 nucleotides: TGTGCCAGCAGTCCCTCCAGGGGACCCTACGAGCAGTACTTC.

This clone was recorded once. The V gene is TRBV7-2, the J gene TRBJ1-1; 10 positions match TRBD1. The germline gives CDR1 SGHTA, CDR2 FQGNSA. V lost 4 bases to trimming and J lost 7 bases; unmatched junction nucleotides: 6. This CDR3 region has 14 residues. The CDR3 region is CASSSTGGAGEAFF. The CDR3 DNA sequence: TGTGCCAGCAGCTCGACAGGGGGCGCGGGTGAAGCTTTCTTT.

The rearrangement uses TRBV19 and TRBJ1-6; maybe TRBD1 (5 bases). Germline values: CDR1 LNHDA, CDR2 SQIVND (reference sequence). This CDR3 spans 15 amino acids. Trimming removed 6 bases at V and 3 bases at J, with 12 bases between. The CDR3 protein is CASRGGVSYNSPLHF. The DNA of the CDR3 is TGTGCCAGTAGGGGGGGGGTGAGCTATAATTCACCCCTCCACTTT. The entire variable domain, with the rest obtained from reference TRBV19 and TRBJ1-6, is as follows: DGGITQSPKYLFRKEGQNVTLSCEQNLNHDAMYWYRQDPGQGLRLIYYSQIVNDFQKGDIAEGYSVSREKKESFPLTVTSAQKNPTAFYLCASRGGVSYNSPLHFGNGTRLTVT.

In this sample, this clone turned up many times. This chain uses TRBV30 with TRBJ2-1; TRBD2 matches 8 bases. Germline V gene lookup returns CDR1 GTSNPN and CDR2 SVGIG (reference sequence). The CDR3 has 15 residues. The trim removed 2 bases at V and 1 base at J, leaving 4 bases unmatched. The CDR3, as DNA: TGTGCCTGGAGTTACAGCGGGGGTTCCTACAATGAGCAGTTCTTC. The encoded protein is CAWSYSGGSYNEQFF.

V is TRBV11-1 and J is TRBJ2-7; D may match TRBD1 or TRBD2 (5 bases each). This CDR3 has 16 residues. V was pared by 5 bases and J by 3 bases, with 20 bases between. The germline CDR1 and CDR2 sequences are SGHAT and FQDESV (reference sequence). The CDR3 DNA is TGTGCCAGCAGCCGAGGGGTTAGGGGCCAGTTCTACGAGCAGTACTTC. Protein product: CASSRGVRGQFYEQYF.

The chain recombines TRBV19 with TRBJ2-7; 7 bases match TRBD1. V was pared by 4 bases and J by 3 bases, with 6 bases of the junction left unmatched. The CDR3 is 14 amino acids. Germline CDR1 and CDR2: LNHDA and SQIVND (reference sequence). In nucleotides, the CDR3 is TGTGCCAGTAGTAGAGGCACAGGGGACTACGAGCAGTACTTC. It yields the protein CASSRGTGDYEQYF.

The chain links TRBV19 to TRBJ2-6; 7 nucleotides line up with TRBD1. V dropped 5 bases and J dropped 3; count of bases not matched to a gene: 7. The germline CDR1 and CDR2 sequences are LNHDA and SQIVND (reference sequence). The length of the CDR3 is 16 residues. The CDR3 spells CASSRQGQDGANVLTF. CDR3 DNA: TGTGCCAGTAGTCGACAGGGTCAGGATGGGGCCAACGTCCTGACTTTC.

This sequence joins TRBV5-6 and TRBJ2-5, with a weak D call TRBD2 (6 bases). Trimming cost V 4 bases and J 5 bases, with 12 bases left between them. The germline V gene has CDR1 SGHDT and CDR2 YYEEEE. The CDR3 length is 13 residues. The CDR3 bases are TGTGCCAGCAGCCGGGGGTTAGGGGAGACCCAGTACTTC. This codes for CASSRGLGETQYF.

The rearrangement joins TRBV15 to TRBJ2-3, with D tentatively TRBD2 (5 bases). This CDR3 contains 14 residues. The germline V gene encodes CDR1 LNHNV and CDR2 YYDKDF (reference sequence). V lost 0 bases, J lost 3 bases, and 7 bases lay in between. CDR3 sequence reads: CATSRDPGTDTQYF. CDR3 bases: TGTGCCACCAGCAGAGATCCGGGGACAGATACGCAGTATTTT.

V and J are TRBV11-3 and TRBJ2-3; weak D call: TRBD2 (6 bases). The CDR3 totals 15 residues. Trimming pared 1 base from V and 1 base from J, leaving 9 bases between. Germline CDR1 and CDR2: SGHNT and YENEEA. Written as DNA, the CDR3 is TGTGCCAGCAGCTTAGGCGGACTACGCACAGATACGCAGTATTTT. Amino acids: CASSLGGLRTDTQYF.

The chain has TRBV19 and TRBJ2-5; no reliable D call. V lost 3 bases and J 2 bases, leaving 7 bases between the germline ends. The CDR3 runs 13 residues. Germline assignment: CDR1 LNHDA and CDR2 SQIVND (reference sequence). Here the CDR3 reads CASSMRLQETQYF. CDR3 bases: TGTGCCAGTAGTATGAGGCTGCAAGAGACCCAGTACTTC.

The J gene is TRBJ2-6, the V gene TRBV6-5; D possibly corresponds to TRBD1 (5 bases). The CDR3 consists of 16 residues. Germline V lookup: CDR1 MNHEY, CDR2 SVGAGI. The V end was cut by 4 bases, the J end by 0 bases, with 10 bases between. As DNA, the CDR3 is TGTGCCAGCAGTTCCAGGGCTCCCTCTGGGGCCAACGTCCTGACTTTC. As protein: CASSSRAPSGANVLTF.

The rearrangement uses TRBV27 and TRBJ2-4, with D possibly being TRBD2 (5 bases). V was trimmed by 6 bases and J by 8 bases, leaving 20 bases between them. CDR1 and CDR2 from the germline V gene are MNHEY and SMNVEV (reference sequence). CDR3 length: 15 residues. The DNA of the CDR3 is TGTGCCAGCAGACGGAGGACGGACCTAAAAGACATTCAGTACTTC. Protein product: CASRRRTDLKDIQYF.

This clone was observed a single time. The chain employs TRBV5-4 and TRBJ2-1; D might be TRBD2 (7 bases). CDR1 is SGHNT, CDR2 YYREEE, per germline (reference sequence). The CDR3 extends over 15 amino acids. Deletions cut 2 bases from V and 3 bases from J, with 12 bases between. CDR3 DNA sequence: TGTGCCAGCAGCTTAGGGGGGGCAATCTACAATGAGCAGTTCTTC. This encodes CASSLGGAIYNEQFF. The entire variable domain, with the rest obtained from reference TRBV5-4 and TRBJ2-1, is as follows: ETGVTQSPTHLIKTRGQQVTLRCSSQSGHNTVSWYQQALGQGPQFIFQYYREEENGRGNFPPRFSGLQFPNYSSELNVNALELDDSALYLCASSLGGAIYNEQFFGPGTRLTVL.

The chain is built from TRBV6-2 or TRBV6-3 and TRBJ2-3, with a possible D match to TRBD1 (5 bases). In germline, CDR1 is MNHEY, CDR2 SVGEGT. The CDR3 has 14 residues. Trimming removed 5 bases from V and 4 bases from J, with 13 bases in between. In nucleotides, the CDR3 is TGTGCCAGCAGTGATCAGGGCCCCCCAGATACGCAGTATTTT. Translating it yields CASSDQGPPDTQYF.

The chain combines TRBV30 with TRBJ1-3; TRBD1 matches at 7 bases. The CDR3 has 14 amino acids. Germline V lookup: CDR1 GTSNPN, CDR2 SVGIG (reference sequence). With V trimmed by 4 bases and J by 1 base, 4 bases remained unmatched. The CDR3 sequence: CAWTGGGSGNTIYF. CDR3 bases: TGTGCCTGGACAGGGGGGGGATCTGGAAACACCATATATTTT.

The rearrangement links TRBV6-5 to TRBJ1-2; no firm D call. Germline V gives CDR1 MNHEY, CDR2 SVGAGI. The CDR3 extends over 15 amino acids. V was shortened by 10 bases and J by 0 bases, with 18 bases between the two germline ends. CDR3 in DNA: TGTGCCACCCGGTTGCCCGCAGCTTCTAACTATGGCTACACCTTC. Translating it yields CATRLPAASNYGYTF.

In regard to this clone: This specimen includes other DNA sequences encoding the same CDR3. V gene TRBV30 combines with J gene TRBJ1-5, with D hard to call. Germline V CDR1 and CDR2: GTSNPN, SVGIG (reference sequence). V gave up 2 bases and J gave up 4 bases, with 9 bases separating them. The CDR3 runs 13 residues. CDR3 bases: TGTGCCTGGAGTCTAACGGGTAATCAGCCCCAGCATTTT. Translation: CAWSLTGNQPQHF.

Only one count was recorded for this clone. This chain links TRBV28 with TRBJ2-5; 8 nucleotides line up with TRBD1. Germline V gene lookup returns CDR1 MDHEN and CDR2 SYDVKM. The ends lost 5 bases at V and 2 bases at J; junction bases unmatched: 4. The CDR3 extends over 14 amino acids. In DNA, the CDR3 is TGTGCCAGCAGTCTCAGGGGGCTACAAGAGACCCAGTACTTC. This codes for CASSLRGLQETQYF. The full variable domain, in which reference TRBV28 and TRBJ2-5 provide the parts outside the CDR3, is DVKVTQSSRYLVKRTGEKVFLECVQDMDHENMFWYRQDPGLGLRLIYFSYDVKMKEKGDIPEGYSVSREKKERFSLILESASTNQTSMYLCASSLRGLQETQYFGPGTRLLVL.

V is TRBV11-2 and J is TRBJ2-3; 7 bases align to TRBD1. This CDR3 has 14 amino acids. Germline trimming cut 5 bases from V and 4 bases from J; bases unmatched to any gene: 6. Germline V gene data show CDR1 as SGHAT and CDR2 as FQNNGV. The CDR3 coding sequence is TGTGCCAGCAGCCGTGACAGGGTTGCAGATACGCAGTATTTT. Translation: CASSRDRVADTQYF.